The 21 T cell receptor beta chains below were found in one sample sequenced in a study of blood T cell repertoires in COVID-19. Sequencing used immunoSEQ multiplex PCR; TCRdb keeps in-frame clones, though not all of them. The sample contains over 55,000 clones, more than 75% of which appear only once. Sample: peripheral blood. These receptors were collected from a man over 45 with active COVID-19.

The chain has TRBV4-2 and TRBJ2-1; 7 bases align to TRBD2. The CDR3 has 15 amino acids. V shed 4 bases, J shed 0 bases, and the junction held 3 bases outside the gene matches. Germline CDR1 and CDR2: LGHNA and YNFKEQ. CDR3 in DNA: TGTGCCAGCAGCCCTAGCGGTAGCTCCTACAATGAGCAGTTCTTC. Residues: CASSPSGSSYNEQFF.

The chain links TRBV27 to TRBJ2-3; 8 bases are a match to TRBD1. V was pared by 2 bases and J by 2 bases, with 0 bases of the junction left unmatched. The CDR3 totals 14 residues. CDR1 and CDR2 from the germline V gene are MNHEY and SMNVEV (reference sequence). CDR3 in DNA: TGTGCCAGCAGTTTACAGGGGGCCACAGATACGCAGTATTTT. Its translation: CASSLQGATDTQYF.

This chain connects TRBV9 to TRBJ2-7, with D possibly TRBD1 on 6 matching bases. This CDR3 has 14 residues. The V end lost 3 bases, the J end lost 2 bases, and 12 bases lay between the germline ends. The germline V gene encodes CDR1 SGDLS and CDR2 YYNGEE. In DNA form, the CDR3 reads TGTGCCAGCAGCGCCCAACAGGGCCCCTACGAGCAGTACTTC. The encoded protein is CASSAQQGPYEQYF.

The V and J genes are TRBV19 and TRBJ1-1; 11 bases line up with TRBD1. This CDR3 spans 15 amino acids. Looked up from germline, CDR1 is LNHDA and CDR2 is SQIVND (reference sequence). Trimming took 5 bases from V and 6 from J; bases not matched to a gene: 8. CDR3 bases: TGTGCCAGTAGTTCGGGCGGGACAGGGGGTTCTGAAGCTTTCTTT. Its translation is CASSSGGTGGSEAFF.

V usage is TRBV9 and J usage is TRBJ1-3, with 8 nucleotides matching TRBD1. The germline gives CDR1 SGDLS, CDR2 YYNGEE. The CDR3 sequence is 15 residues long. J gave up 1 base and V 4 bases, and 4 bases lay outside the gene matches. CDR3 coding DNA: TGTGCCAGCAGCACGCAGGGGGCGTCTGGAAACACCATATATTTT. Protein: CASSTQGASGNTIYF.

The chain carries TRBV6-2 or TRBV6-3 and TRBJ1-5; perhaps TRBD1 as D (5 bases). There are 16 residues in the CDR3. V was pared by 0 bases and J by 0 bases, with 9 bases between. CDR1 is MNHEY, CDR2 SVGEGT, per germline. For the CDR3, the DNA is TGTGCCAGCAGTTACTCTTTGGGGGGTAGCAATCAGCCCCAGCATTTT. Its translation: CASSYSLGGSNQPQHF.

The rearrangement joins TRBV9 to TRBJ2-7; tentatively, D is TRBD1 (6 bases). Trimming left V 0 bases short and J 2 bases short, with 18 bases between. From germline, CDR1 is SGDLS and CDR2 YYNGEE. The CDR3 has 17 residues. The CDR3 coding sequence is TGTGCCAGCAGCGTAGAGGGGGTCTCTGGACAGACCTACGAGCAGTACTTC. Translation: CASSVEGVSGQTYEQYF.

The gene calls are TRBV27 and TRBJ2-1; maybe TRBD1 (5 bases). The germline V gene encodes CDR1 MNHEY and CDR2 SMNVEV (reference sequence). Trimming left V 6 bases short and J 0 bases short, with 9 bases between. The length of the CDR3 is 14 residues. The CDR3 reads CASRPDISYNEQFF. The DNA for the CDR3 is TGTGCCAGCAGGCCGGACATCTCCTACAATGAGCAGTTCTTC.

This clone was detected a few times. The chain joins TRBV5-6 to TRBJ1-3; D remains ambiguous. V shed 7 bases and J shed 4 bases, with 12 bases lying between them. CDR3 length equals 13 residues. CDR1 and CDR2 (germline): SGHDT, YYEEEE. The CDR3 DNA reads TGTGCCAGCTGCCGGGAGGAGGGAAACACCATATATTTT. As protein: CASCREEGNTIYF.

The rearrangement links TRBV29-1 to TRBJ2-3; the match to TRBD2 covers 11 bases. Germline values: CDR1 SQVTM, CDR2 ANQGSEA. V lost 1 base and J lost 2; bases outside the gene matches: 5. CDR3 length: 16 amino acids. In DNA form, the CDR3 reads TGCAGCGTTGAAGTCGCTAGCGGGGGGTTCACAGATACGCAGTATTTT. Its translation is CSVEVASGGFTDTQYF.

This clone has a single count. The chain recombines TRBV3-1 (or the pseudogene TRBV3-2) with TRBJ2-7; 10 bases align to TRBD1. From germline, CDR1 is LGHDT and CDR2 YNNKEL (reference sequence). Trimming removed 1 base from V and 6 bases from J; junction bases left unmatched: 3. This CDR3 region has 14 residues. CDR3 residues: CASSQGTGGFEQYF. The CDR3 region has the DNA TGTGCCAGCAGCCAAGGGACAGGGGGATTCGAGCAGTACTTC.

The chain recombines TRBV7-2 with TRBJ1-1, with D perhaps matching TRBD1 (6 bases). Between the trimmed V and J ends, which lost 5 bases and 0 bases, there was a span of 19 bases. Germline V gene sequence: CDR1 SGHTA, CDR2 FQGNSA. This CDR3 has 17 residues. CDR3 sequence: CASSPSSVGQLNTEAFF. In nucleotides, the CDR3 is TGTGCCAGCAGCCCAAGCTCCGTAGGACAGTTGAACACTGAAGCTTTCTTT. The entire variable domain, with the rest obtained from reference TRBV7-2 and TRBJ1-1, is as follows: GAGVSQSPSNKVTEKGKDVELRCDPISGHTALYWYRQSLGQGLEFLIYFQGNSAPDKSGLPSDRFSAERTGGSVSTLTIQRTQQEDSAVYLCASSPSSVGQLNTEAFFGQGTRLTVV.

CDR3 loop: CASSQDQRLEYNEQFF. CDR3 nucleotide sequence: TGCGCCAGCAGCCAAGATCAGAGACTAGAATACAATGAGCAGTTCTTC. The V gene is TRBV4-1, the J gene TRBJ2-1; tentative D call: TRBD2 (6 bases). V was pared by 0 bases and J by 4 bases, with 13 bases between. Looked up from germline, CDR1 is MGHRA and CDR2 is YSYEKL. This CDR3 is 16 amino acids long.

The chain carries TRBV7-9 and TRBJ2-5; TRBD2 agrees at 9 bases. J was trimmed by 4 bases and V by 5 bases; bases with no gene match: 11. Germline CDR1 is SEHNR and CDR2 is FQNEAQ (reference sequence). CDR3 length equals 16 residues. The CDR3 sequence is CASSTAGGPGSETQYF. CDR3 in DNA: TGTGCCAGCAGCACCGCGGGGGGGCCAGGATCAGAGACCCAGTACTTC.

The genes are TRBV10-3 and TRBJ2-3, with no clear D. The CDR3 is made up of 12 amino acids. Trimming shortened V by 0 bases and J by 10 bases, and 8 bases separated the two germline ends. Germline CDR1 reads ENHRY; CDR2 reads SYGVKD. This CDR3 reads CAISESAVPQYF. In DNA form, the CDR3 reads TGTGCCATCAGTGAGTCGGCAGTCCCGCAGTATTTT.

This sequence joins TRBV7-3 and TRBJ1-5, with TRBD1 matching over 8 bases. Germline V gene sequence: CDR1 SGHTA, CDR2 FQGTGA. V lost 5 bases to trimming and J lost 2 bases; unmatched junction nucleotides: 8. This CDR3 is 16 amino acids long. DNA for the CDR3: TGTGCCAGCAGCCCCCCACAGGGGGGGGGCAATCAGCCCCAGCATTTT. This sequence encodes CASSPPQGGGNQPQHF.

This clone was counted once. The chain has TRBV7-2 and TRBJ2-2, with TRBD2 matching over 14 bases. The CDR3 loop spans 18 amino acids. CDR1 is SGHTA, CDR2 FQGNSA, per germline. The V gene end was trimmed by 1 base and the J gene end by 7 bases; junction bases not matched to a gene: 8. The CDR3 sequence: CASSLGPGLAGDHGELFF. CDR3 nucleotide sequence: TGTGCCAGCAGCTTAGGGCCGGGACTAGCGGGAGATCACGGGGAGCTGTTTTTT.

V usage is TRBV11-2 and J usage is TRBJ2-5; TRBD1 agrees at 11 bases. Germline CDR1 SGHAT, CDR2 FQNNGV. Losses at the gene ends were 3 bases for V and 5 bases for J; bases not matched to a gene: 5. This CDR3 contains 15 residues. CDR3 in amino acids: CASSFRTGGGETQYF. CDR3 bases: TGTGCCAGCAGCTTTAGGACAGGGGGCGGTGAGACCCAGTACTTC.

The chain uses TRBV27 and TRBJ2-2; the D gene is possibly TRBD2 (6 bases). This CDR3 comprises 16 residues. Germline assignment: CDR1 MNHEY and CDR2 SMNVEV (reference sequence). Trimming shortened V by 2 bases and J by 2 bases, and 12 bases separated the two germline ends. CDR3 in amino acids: CASSLRGSGNTGELFF. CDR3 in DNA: TGTGCCAGCAGTTTACGGGGTAGCGGAAACACCGGGGAGCTGTTTTTT.

CDR3 DNA: TGTGCCAGCAGTTTTTCGGCAGGGGCAGTCAGAAACACCATATATTTT. Translation gives CASSFSAGAVRNTIYF. This chain connects TRBV28 to TRBJ1-3; TRBD1 is a possible D gene (6 bases). The V end lost 3 bases, the J end lost 5 bases, and 17 bases lay between the germline ends. From germline, CDR1 is MDHEN and CDR2 SYDVKM. This CDR3 has 16 residues.

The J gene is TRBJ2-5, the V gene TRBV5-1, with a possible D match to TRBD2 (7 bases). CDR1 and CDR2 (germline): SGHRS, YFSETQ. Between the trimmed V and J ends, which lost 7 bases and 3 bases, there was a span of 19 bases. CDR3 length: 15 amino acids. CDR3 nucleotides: TGCGCCAGCGCTATAGGGGGGGCCGGCGAAGAGACCCAGTACTTC. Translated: CASAIGGAGEETQYF.